This T cell receptor beta chain is drawn from a study of blood T cell repertoires in COVID-19. Turning to the study itself: PBMCs, B-cell-depleted T cells, or T cells provided the cDNA or gDNA that made up the material.

How the authors handled the data: Amplified reference gene primers provided the basis for estimating nucleated cell counts. Repertoires were generated with immunoSEQ multiplex PCR, while TCRdb's copy carries only in-frame clones and drops some. V and J calls and clone size are as listed in that table; D and trimming were resolved from the DNA. The profile shows roughly 500,000 clones, approximately 85% of them singletons. Germline values: CDR1 GTSNPN, CDR2 SVGIG (reference sequence). Trimming removed 0 bases at V and 3 bases at J, with 17 bases between. The CDR3 sequence is 17 residues long. This clone was seen just once.

The TCR was taken from a human donor in a cohort sampled during active COVID-19. The chain carries TRBV30 and TRBJ1-4; D may be TRBD1 (5 bases). The sample taken for sequencing was peripheral blood. CDR3 residues: CAWSVGHRQSANEKLFF. The CDR3 DNA is TGTGCCTGGAGTGTTGGCCATCGACAGTCGGCTAATGAAAAACTGTTTTTT.